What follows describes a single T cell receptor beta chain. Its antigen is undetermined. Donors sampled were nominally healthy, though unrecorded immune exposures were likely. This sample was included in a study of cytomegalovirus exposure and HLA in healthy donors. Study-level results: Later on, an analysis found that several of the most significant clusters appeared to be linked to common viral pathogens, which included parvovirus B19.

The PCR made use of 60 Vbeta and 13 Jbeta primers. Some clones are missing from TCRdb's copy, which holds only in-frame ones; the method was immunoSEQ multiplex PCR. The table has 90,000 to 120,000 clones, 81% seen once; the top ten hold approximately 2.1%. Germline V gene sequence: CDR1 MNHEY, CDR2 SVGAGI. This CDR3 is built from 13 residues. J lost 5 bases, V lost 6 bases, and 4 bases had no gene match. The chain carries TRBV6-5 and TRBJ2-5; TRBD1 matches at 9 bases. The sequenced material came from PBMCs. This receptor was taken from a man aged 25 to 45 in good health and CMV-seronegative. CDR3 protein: CASSRDRAETQYF. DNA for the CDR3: TGTGCCAGCAGCCGGGACAGGGCGGAGACCCAGTACTTC.